This T cell receptor (beta chain) originates from a study of blood T cell repertoires in COVID-19. Looking at the study overall: T cells, B-cell-depleted T cells, or PBMCs provided the cDNA or gDNA that served as material.

Assay used: immunoSEQ multiplex PCR; TCRdb lists only in-frame clones, some missing. The table lists roughly 220,000 clones, about 91% of them singletons. The J segment lost 0 bases and the V segment lost 3 bases, leaving 13 bases of the junction unmatched. Germline V CDR1 and CDR2: LNHDA, SQIVND (reference sequence). There are 18 residues in the CDR3. Participants reported their clinical history, and cohort assignment relied on those reports. This receptor was taken from a woman in her 50s with acute COVID-19. The sample consisted of PBMCs or T cells enriched from blood (not recorded which). The chain couples TRBV19 to TRBJ1-1, with 7 nucleotides matching TRBD1. CDR3 nucleotide sequence: TGTGCCAGTAGTATTGGAGTTCGGGACAGACCCATGAACACTGAAGCTTTCTTT. Amino acid sequence: CASSIGVRDRPMNTEAFF.